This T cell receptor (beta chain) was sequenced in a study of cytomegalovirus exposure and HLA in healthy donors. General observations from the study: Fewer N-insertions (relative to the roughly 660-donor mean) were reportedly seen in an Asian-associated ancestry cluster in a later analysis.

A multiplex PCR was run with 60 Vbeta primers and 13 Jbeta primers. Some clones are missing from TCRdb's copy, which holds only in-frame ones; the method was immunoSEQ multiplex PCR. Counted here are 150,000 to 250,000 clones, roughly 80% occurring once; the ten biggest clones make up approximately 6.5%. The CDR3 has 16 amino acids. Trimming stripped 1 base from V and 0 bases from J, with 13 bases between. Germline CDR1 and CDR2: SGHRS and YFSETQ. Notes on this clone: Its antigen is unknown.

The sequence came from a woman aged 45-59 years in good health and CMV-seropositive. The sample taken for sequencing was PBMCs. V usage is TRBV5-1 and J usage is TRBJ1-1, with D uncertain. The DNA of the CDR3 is TGCGCCAGCAGCTTGTGGGCAGCAACACTGAACACTGAAGCTTTCTTT. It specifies CASSLWAATLNTEAFF. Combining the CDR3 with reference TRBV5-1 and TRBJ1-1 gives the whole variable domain KAGVTQTPRYLIKTRGQQVTLSCSPISGHRSVSWYQQTPGQGLQFLFEYFSETQRNKGNFPGRFSGRQFSNSRSEMNVSTLELGDSALYLCASSLWAATLNTEAFFGQGTRLTVV.